The subject of this entry is one T cell receptor beta chain. Per the authors' pipeline: Reference gene primer amplification yielded estimated nucleated cell counts. The table came from immunoSEQ multiplex PCR; TCRdb's copy has only in-frame clones and leaves some out. V, J and clone size were drawn from that table, and D and trimming were deduced from the DNA. The sample yields some 140,000 clones, around 73% seen once. This record comes from a study of blood T cell repertoires in COVID-19. Across the whole study: Samples came from the United States, Italy and Spain, spanning acute and convalescent COVID-19. T cells, B-cell-depleted T cells, or PBMCs supplied cDNA or gDNA.

The V gene lost 0 bases and the J gene lost 5 bases, with 13 bases spanning the gap. The CDR3 length is 15 residues. In germline, CDR1 is SGHTA, CDR2 FQGNSA. This chain joins TRBV7-2 and TRBJ2-5; a possible D gene is TRBD2 (5 bases). The receptor's source is a man between 60 and 75 years old who had recovered from COVID-19. Sequenced input: peripheral blood. As DNA, the CDR3 is TGTGCCAGCAGCTTAGCCCTCTCGGGGTTGGAGACCCAGTACTTC. Its translation: CASSLALSGLETQYF.